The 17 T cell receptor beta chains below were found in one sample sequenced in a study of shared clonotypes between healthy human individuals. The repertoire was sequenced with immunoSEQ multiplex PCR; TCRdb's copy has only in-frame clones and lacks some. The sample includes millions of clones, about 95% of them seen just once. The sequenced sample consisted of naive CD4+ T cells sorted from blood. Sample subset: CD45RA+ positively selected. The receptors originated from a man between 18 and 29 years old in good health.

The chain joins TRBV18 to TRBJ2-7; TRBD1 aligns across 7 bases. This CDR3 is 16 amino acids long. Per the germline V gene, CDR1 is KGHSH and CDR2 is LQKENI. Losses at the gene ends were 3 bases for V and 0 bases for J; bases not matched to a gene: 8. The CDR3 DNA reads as TGTGCCAGCTCACCGACTGTCGGGACAGACTCCTACGAGCAGTACTTC. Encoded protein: CASSPTVGTDSYEQYF.

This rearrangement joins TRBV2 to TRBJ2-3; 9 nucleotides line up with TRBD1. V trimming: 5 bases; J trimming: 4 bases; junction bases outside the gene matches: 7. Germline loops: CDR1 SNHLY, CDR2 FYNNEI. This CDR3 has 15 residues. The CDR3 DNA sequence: TGTGCCAGCAGTCCGGGACAGGGTATCGCAGATACGCAGTATTTT. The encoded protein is CASSPGQGIADTQYF. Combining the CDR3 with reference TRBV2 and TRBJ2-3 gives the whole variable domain EPEVTQTPSHQVTQMGQEVILRCVPISNHLYFYWYRQILGQKVEFLVSFYNNEISEKSEIFDDQFSVERPDGSNFTLKIRSTKLEDSAMYFCASSPGQGIADTQYFGPGTRLTVL.

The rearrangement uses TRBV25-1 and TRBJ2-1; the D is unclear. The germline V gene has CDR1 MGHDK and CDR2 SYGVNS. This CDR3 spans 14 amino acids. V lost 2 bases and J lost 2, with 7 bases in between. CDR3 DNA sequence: TGTGCCAGCAGTGAAGGGCAGGCCTACAATGAGCAGTTCTTC. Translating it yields CASSEGQAYNEQFF.

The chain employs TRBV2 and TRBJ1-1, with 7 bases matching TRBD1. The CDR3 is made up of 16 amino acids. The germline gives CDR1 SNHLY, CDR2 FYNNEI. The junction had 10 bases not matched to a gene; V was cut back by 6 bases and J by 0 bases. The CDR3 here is CASRDRESFVNTEAFF. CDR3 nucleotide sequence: TGTGCCAGCAGAGACAGGGAATCATTCGTGAACACTGAAGCTTTCTTT. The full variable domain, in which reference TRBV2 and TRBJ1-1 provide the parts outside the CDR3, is EPEVTQTPSHQVTQMGQEVILRCVPISNHLYFYWYRQILGQKVEFLVSFYNNEISEKSEIFDDQFSVERPDGSNFTLKIRSTKLEDSAMYFCASRDRESFVNTEAFFGQGTRLTVV.

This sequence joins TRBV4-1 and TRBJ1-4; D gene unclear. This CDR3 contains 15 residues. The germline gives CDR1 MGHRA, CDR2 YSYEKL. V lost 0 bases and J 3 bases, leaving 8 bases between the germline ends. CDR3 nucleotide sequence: TGCGCCAGCAGCCAAGACGAGATCCCTAATGAAAAACTGTTTTTT. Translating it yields CASSQDEIPNEKLFF.

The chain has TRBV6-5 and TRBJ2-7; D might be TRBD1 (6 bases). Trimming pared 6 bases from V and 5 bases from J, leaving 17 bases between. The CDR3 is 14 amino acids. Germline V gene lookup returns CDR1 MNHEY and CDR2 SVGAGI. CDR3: CASRQGLSRNEQYF. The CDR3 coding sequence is TGTGCCAGCAGACAGGGTTTGAGTAGGAACGAGCAGTACTTC.

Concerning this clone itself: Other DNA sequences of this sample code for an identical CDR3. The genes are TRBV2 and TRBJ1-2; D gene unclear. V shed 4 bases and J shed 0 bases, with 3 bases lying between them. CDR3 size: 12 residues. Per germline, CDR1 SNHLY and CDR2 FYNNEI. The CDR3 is CASSGSNYGYTF. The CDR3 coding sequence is TGTGCCAGCAGTGGTTCTAACTATGGCTACACCTTC.

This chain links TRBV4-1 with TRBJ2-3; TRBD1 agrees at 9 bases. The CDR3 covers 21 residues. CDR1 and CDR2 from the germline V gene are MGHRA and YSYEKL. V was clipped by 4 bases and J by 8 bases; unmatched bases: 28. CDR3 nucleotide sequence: TGCGCCAGCAGCCTAGGGACCGGACAGGGGACAGTCATTTCTGTATCGGGTACGCAGTATTTT. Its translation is CASSLGTGQGTVISVSGTQYF.

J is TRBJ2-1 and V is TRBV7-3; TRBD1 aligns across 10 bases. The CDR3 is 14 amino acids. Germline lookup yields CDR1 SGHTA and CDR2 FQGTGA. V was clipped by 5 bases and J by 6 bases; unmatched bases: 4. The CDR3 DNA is TGTGCCAGCAGCCGGGGACAGGGGACCAATGAGCAGTTCTTC. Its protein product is CASSRGQGTNEQFF.

Here the CDR3 DNA reads TGTGCCAGTGGGAGTGGACCGCTGAATAATTCACCCCTCCACTTT. This encodes CASGSGPLNNSPLHF. The chain couples TRBV19 to TRBJ1-6; D not resolved. The CDR3 contains 15 residues. V shed 8 bases and J shed 5 bases, with 16 bases lying between them. Germline CDR1 is LNHDA and CDR2 is SQIVND (reference sequence).

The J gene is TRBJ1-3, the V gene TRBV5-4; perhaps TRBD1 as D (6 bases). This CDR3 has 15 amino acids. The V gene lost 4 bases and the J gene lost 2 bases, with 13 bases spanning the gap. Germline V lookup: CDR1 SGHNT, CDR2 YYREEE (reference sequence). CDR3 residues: CASSRDTGTGNTIYF. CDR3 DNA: TGTGCCAGCAGCAGGGACACGGGGACTGGAAACACCATATATTTT.

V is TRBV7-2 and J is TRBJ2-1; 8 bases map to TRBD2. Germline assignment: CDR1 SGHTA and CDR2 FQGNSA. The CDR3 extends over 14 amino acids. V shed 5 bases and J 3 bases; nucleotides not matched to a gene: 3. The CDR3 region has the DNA TGTGCCAGCAGCCGGACTAGCTTCTACAATGAGCAGTTCTTC. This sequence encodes CASSRTSFYNEQFF.

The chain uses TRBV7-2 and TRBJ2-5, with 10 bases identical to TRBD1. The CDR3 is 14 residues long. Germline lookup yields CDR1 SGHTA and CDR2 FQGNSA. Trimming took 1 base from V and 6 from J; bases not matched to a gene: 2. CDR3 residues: CASSLVTGGKTQYF. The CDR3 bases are TGTGCCAGCAGCTTAGTGACAGGGGGCAAGACCCAGTACTTC. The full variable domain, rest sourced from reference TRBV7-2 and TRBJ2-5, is GAGVSQSPSNKVTEKGKDVELRCDPISGHTALYWYRQSLGQGLEFLIYFQGNSAPDKSGLPSDRFSAERTGGSVSTLTIQRTQQEDSAVYLCASSLVTGGKTQYFGPGTRLLVL.

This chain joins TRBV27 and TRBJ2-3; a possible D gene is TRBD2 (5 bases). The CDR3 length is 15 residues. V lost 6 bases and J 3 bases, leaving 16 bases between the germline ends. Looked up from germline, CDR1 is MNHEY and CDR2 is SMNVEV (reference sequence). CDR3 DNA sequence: TGTGCCAGCAGCTGGAAGGGAGCTATAACAGATACGCAGTATTTT. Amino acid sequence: CASSWKGAITDTQYF.

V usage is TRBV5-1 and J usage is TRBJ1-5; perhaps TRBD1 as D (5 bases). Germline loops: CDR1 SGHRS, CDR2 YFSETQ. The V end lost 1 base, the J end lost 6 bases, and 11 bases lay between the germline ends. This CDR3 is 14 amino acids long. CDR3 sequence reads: CASSLWGSGQPQHF. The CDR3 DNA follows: TGCGCCAGCAGCTTGTGGGGGAGCGGTCAGCCCCAGCATTTT.

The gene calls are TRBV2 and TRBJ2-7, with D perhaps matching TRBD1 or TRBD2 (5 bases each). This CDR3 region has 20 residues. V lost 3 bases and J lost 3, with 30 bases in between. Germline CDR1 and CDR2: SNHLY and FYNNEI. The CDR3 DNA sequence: TGTGCCAGCAGTGAGGAATCCGGGACGAAATCATTTTGGATTAGCTACGAGCAGTACTTC. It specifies CASSEESGTKSFWISYEQYF.

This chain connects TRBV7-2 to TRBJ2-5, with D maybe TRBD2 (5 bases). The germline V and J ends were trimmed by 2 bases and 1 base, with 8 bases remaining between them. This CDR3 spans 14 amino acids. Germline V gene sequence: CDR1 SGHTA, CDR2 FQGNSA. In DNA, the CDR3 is TGTGCCAGCAGCTTAACGAGGGCCCAAGAGACCCAGTACTTC. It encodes CASSLTRAQETQYF.